The subject of this entry is one T cell receptor (beta chain). Authors' methods: Reference gene primer amplification gave estimated nucleated cell counts. Clones were read by immunoSEQ multiplex PCR, and TCRdb kept only the in-frame ones, dropping some. For V, J and clone size, that table is used; D and trimming come from the DNA. The data contain roughly 140,000 clones, 75% to 85% of them singletons. Germline CDR1 and CDR2: SGHKS and YYEKEE (reference sequence). The CDR3 has 17 residues. The V segment lost 1 base and the J segment 6 bases; nucleotides outside the gene matches: 8. The data derive from a study of blood T cell repertoires in COVID-19. Overall study: Samples representing acute and convalescent COVID-19 were sourced from the United States, Italy and Spain. Sample material is recorded as cDNA or gDNA derived from T cells, B-cell-depleted T cells, or PBMCs.

The V gene is TRBV5-5, the J gene TRBJ2-2; 11 nucleotides agree with TRBD2. Sequencing input: peripheral blood. The clonotype comes from a man aged 60-69 years with acute or convalescent COVID-19. This CDR3 reads CASSLLTSGSRAGELFF. The CDR3 nucleotides are TGTGCCAGCAGCTTGTTAACTAGCGGGAGCCGGGCCGGGGAGCTGTTTTTT.